The next 15 T cell receptor beta chains were all read from a single sample in a study of resident and recirculating memory T cells in vitiligo. TCRdb's copy holds only in-frame clones and misses some; the assay was immunoSEQ multiplex PCR. The table has more than 70,000 clones, about 92% seen once. The material sequenced was blood. All receptors derive from a male donor with vitiligo.

The chain couples TRBV6-6 to TRBJ2-7, with a possible D match to TRBD2 (6 bases). The CDR3 has 14 residues. Trimming cost V 4 bases and J 7 bases, with 17 bases left between them. Germline CDR1 reads MNHNY; CDR2 reads SVGAGI (reference sequence). Written as DNA, the CDR3 is TGTGCCAGCAGTTTGGGTAGCGGTCCCTGGGAGCAGTACTTC. It yields the protein CASSLGSGPWEQYF.

The V call is TRBV18, the J call TRBJ2-3; 9 bases match TRBD2. This CDR3 has 15 residues. Germline V gene lookup returns CDR1 KGHSH and CDR2 LQKENI. V dropped 3 bases and J dropped 6; count of bases not matched to a gene: 7. The CDR3 protein is CASSPKLAGLDTQYF. The CDR3 region has the DNA TGTGCCAGCTCACCCAAGCTAGCGGGATTGGATACGCAGTATTTT.

This chain connects TRBV11-2 to TRBJ2-7, with D perhaps TRBD1 (6 bases). This CDR3 has 15 residues. The germline CDR1 and CDR2 sequences are SGHAT and FQNNGV. Trimming pared 1 base from V and 3 bases from J, leaving 13 bases between. CDR3 sequence reads: CASSLVGQLDYEQYF. Here the CDR3 DNA reads TGTGCCAGCAGCTTAGTTGGACAGTTAGACTACGAGCAGTACTTC.

This clone appeared a single time. The gene calls are TRBV7-2 and TRBJ2-7, with 9 nucleotides matching TRBD2. The V segment lost 1 base and the J segment 6 bases; nucleotides outside the gene matches: 10. Per the germline V gene, CDR1 is SGHTA and CDR2 is FQGNSA. CDR3 length equals 16 residues. CDR3 in amino acids: CASSLGVWTSAGEQYF. CDR3 coding DNA: TGTGCCAGCAGCTTAGGGGTGTGGACTAGCGCGGGCGAGCAGTACTTC.

The chain couples TRBV5-1 to TRBJ2-3; a possible D gene is TRBD2 (6 bases). V was cut by 4 bases and J by 6 bases, with 15 bases left in between. This CDR3 has 14 amino acids. Germline-derived CDR1 and CDR2 are SGHRS and YFSETQ. The CDR3 is CASSLGEVGDTQYF. The CDR3 DNA reads as TGCGCCAGCAGCCTGGGGGAGGTCGGGGATACGCAGTATTTT.

In its sample, this clone was seen once. This rearrangement joins TRBV9 to TRBJ2-1; 10 nucleotides match TRBD1. The CDR3 loop spans 17 amino acids. Germline V lookup: CDR1 SGDLS, CDR2 YYNGEE. Trimming cost V 4 bases and J 0 bases; bases outside gene matches: 7. In DNA, the CDR3 is TGTGCCAGCAGCCCCGGGACAGGGGTTAGCTCCTACAATGAGCAGTTCTTC. Protein product: CASSPGTGVSSYNEQFF.

V gene TRBV9 combines with J gene TRBJ2-2; possible D gene TRBD2, 7 bases. The CDR3 is 15 amino acids. From germline, CDR1 is SGDLS and CDR2 YYNGEE. Trimming took off 4 bases at V and 1 base at J, with 11 bases between the two ends. The DNA of the CDR3 is TGTGCCAGCAGCACGAGGGGGGGGAACACCGGGGAGCTGTTTTTT. This gives the protein CASSTRGGNTGELFF.

V is TRBV28 and J is TRBJ2-1, with 11 bases identical to TRBD2. The V and J ends lost 0 bases and 8 bases, in that order; junction bases with no gene match: 3. CDR3 length: 15 residues. The germline V gene has CDR1 MDHEN and CDR2 SYDVKM. The CDR3, as DNA: TGTGCCAGCAGTTTATGGACTAGCGGGGTAGATGAGCAGTTCTTC. Translated: CASSLWTSGVDEQFF.

V is TRBV5-5 and J is TRBJ2-7; TRBD2 might be the D (5 bases). The CDR3 consists of 11 residues. V gave up 4 bases and J gave up 11 bases, with 13 bases separating them. Germline CDR1 SGHKS, CDR2 YYEKEE (reference sequence). In DNA form, the CDR3 reads TGTGCCAGCAGCCACGGGGTGCTTAAGTACTTC. Translated, it gives CASSHGVLKYF.

This sequence joins TRBV5-1 and TRBJ1-1; the D gene is possibly TRBD1 (6 bases). CDR3 length: 17 residues. The germline V gene encodes CDR1 SGHRS and CDR2 YFSETQ. V was cut by 0 bases and J by 1 base, with 16 bases left in between. CDR3 sequence reads: CASSLVAGAVGNTEAFF. The CDR3 region has the DNA TGCGCCAGCAGCTTGGTAGCGGGGGCGGTAGGGAACACTGAAGCTTTCTTT.

This clone is a singleton in its sample. V is TRBV4-1 and J is TRBJ1-3, with TRBD1 identical over 8 bases. The V and J ends lost 4 bases and 2 bases, in that order; junction bases with no gene match: 7. The CDR3 covers 16 residues. Germline V gene data show CDR1 as MGHRA and CDR2 as YSYEKL. Written as DNA, the CDR3 is TGCGCCAGCAGCCGAGGACTACAGGGGGCTGGAAACACCATATATTTT. This translates into CASSRGLQGAGNTIYF.

The chain uses TRBV19 and TRBJ2-1; D is possibly TRBD1 (5 bases). Germline values: CDR1 LNHDA, CDR2 SQIVND (reference sequence). The CDR3 is made up of 15 amino acids. The V end was cut by 2 bases, the J end by 9 bases, with 17 bases between. This CDR3 reads CASSILERGVGEQFF. CDR3 DNA: TGTGCCAGTAGTATACTCGAAAGGGGTGTGGGTGAGCAGTTCTTC.

The rearrangement uses TRBV5-6 and TRBJ1-3; D is perhaps TRBD1 (6 bases). Germline CDR1 reads SGHDT; CDR2 reads YYEEEE. The CDR3 is 14 residues long. Trimming removed 5 bases at V and 0 bases at J, with 9 bases between. For the CDR3, the DNA is TGTGCCAGCAGTCCGGACAGCTCTGGAAACACCATATATTTT. It codes for CASSPDSSGNTIYF. Looking up the rest from reference TRBV5-6 and TRBJ1-3 gives the full variable domain: DAGVTQSPTHLIKTRGQQVTLRCSPKSGHDTVSWYQQALGQGPQFIFQYYEEEERQRGNFPDRFSGHQFPNYSSELNVNALLLGDSALYLCASSPDSSGNTIYFGEGSWLTVV.

The chain links TRBV12-5 to TRBJ2-3, with 7 bases that match TRBD2. The CDR3 loop spans 14 amino acids. Germline-derived CDR1 and CDR2 are LGHNT and FRNRAP. With V trimmed by 5 bases and J by 8 bases, 10 bases remained unmatched. Here the CDR3 reads CASGELGGIGTQYF. CDR3 coding DNA: TGTGCTAGTGGTGAGCTGGGGGGGATAGGTACGCAGTATTTT.

This CDR3 reads CASSFRWDRVGGYTF. CDR3 DNA sequence: TGTGCCAGCAGTTTTCGATGGGACAGGGTTGGTGGCTACACCTTC. The chain joins TRBV28 to TRBJ1-2, with 9 nucleotides matching TRBD1. Germline assignment: CDR1 MDHEN and CDR2 SYDVKM. This CDR3 has 15 amino acids. V lost 3 bases to trimming and J lost 7 bases; unmatched junction nucleotides: 9.